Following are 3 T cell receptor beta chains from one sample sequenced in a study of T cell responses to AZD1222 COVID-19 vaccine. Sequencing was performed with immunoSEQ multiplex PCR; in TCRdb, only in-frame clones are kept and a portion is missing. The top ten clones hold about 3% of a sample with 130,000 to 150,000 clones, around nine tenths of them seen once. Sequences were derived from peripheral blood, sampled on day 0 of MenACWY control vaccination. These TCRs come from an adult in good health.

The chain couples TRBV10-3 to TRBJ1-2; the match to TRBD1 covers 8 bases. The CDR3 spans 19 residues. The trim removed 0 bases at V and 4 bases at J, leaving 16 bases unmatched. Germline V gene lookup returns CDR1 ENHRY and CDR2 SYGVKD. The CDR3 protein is CAISESPPGQEDLIYGYTF. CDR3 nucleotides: TGTGCCATCAGTGAGTCGCCACCGGGACAGGAGGACCTCATCTATGGCTACACCTTC.

CDR3 coding DNA: TGTGCCAGCAGAGCCGACAGGACTGAAGCTTTCTTT. Protein: CASRADRTEAFF. This chain uses TRBV2 with TRBJ1-1, with a tentative D call TRBD1 (6 bases). This CDR3 contains 12 residues. The germline V gene encodes CDR1 SNHLY and CDR2 FYNNEI. V was pared by 6 bases and J by 5 bases, with 10 bases between.

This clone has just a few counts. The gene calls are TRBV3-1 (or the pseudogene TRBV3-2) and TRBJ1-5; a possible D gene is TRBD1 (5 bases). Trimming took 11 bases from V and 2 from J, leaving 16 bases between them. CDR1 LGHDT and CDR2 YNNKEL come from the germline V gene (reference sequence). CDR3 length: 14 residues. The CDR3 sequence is CAPGGGLRNQPQHF. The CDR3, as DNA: TGTGCCCCCGGGGGGGGACTGCGCAATCAGCCCCAGCATTTT.